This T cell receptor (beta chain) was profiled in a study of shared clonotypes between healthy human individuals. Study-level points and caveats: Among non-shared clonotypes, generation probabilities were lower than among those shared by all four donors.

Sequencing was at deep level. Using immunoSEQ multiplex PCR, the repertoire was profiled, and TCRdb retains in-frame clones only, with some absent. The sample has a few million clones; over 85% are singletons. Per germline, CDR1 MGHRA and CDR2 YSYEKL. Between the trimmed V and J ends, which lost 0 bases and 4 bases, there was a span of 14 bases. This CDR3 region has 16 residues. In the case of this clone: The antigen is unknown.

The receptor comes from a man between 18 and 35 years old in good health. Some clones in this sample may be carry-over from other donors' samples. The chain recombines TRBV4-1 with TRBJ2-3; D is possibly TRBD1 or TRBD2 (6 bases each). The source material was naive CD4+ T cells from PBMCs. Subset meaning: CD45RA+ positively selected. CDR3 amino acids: CASSQDRTGASDTQYF. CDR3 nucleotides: TGCGCCAGCAGCCAAGATCGGACGGGGGCCTCAGATACGCAGTATTTT.